These T cell receptor beta chains were read from a single sample in a study of cytomegalovirus exposure and HLA in healthy donors. Method: immunoSEQ multiplex PCR; TCRdb's copy keeps in-frame clones and lacks some. Here the sample spans about 110,000 clones, around 77% being singletons. The sequencing sample was made of PBMCs. Receptor source: a human donor in good health. The CDR3 runs from the conserved cysteine through the conserved F or W. A D gene is named only where the DNA matches it firmly.

len	v_gene	j_gene	d_gene	CDR3aa
15	TRBV11-2	TRBJ1-2	TRBD1	CASSHTTGTGDGYTF
17	TRBV27	TRBJ1-2	NA	CASSLRAGDKYNYGYTF
14	TRBV5-1	TRBJ1-3	NA	CASSLTGSGNTIYF
15	TRBV2	TRBJ2-7	NA	CASSDLGGATYEQYF
15	TRBV21-1	TRBJ2-7	NA	CASSRARDSSYEQYF
15	TRBV4-1	TRBJ2-7	TRBD2	CASSQGLAGVGEQYF
11	TRBV7-9	TRBJ1-1	NA	CASSLASSGFF
15	TRBV19	TRBJ1-5	NA	CASFQPGHINQPQHF
13	TRBV2	TRBJ2-7	TRBD1	CAIRQGSSYEQYF
16	TRBV28	TRBJ2-5	NA	CASSGGGGGIQETQYF
15	TRBV7-9	TRBJ2-1	TRBD2	CASSLELAGHNEQFF
15	TRBV9	TRBJ1-1	NA	CASSAPMEGDTEAFF
14	TRBV6-5	TRBJ1-2	NA	CASSLGGGTVGYTF
14	TRBV28	TRBJ2-6	NA	CASSSPGGLGVLTF
13	TRBV6-5	TRBJ1-5	NA	CASSPTENQPQHF
16	TRBV27	TRBJ2-2	TRBD2	CASSPLAGGPSGELFF
14	TRBV14	TRBJ1-2	TRBD1	CASSPQGARYGYTF
13	TRBV10-1	TRBJ2-2	NA	CASSETGTGELFF
11	TRBV5-6	TRBJ2-1	NA	CASSFMSEQFF
15	TRBV6-1	TRBJ2-7	NA	CASSSGPGVVFEQYF
15	TRBV7-3	TRBJ2-3	TRBD1	CASSFRDSLTDTQYF
13	TRBV6-5	TRBJ1-2	TRBD1	CASSEVTGRGYTF
15	TRBV7-6	TRBJ2-1	NA	CASSLAGRSYNEQFF
15	TRBV5-8	TRBJ2-3	NA	CASSLAPTSTDTQYF
15	TRBV5-4	TRBJ2-1	NA	CASSLVAGPRNEQFF
14	TRBV14	TRBJ1-1	NA	CASSHIHRDTEAFF
16	TRBV9	TRBJ2-5	NA	CASSVDGAPKQETQYF
14	TRBV7-6	TRBJ1-5	NA	CASSPRDSNQPQHF